Listed below are T cell receptor beta chains from one sample, sequenced in a study of T cells after yellow fever vaccination. TCRdb ran MiXCR on the 5' RACE reads and lists one entry per CDR3 protein. The data hold 130,000 or so distinct CDR3 sequences, with roughly 15% observed a single time. The sample was CD8+ T cells sorted from PBMCs, taken 5 days after the yellow fever booster vaccination. The receptors here all came from a man between 18 and 29 years old who received the YFV17D yellow fever vaccine. Each CDR3 is given with its conserved first and last residue. A D gene is named only where the DNA matches it firmly. Clone sizes are given selectively: once, few, many, or a class where the clone is expanded.

size	D	V	J	CDR3	DNA
few	.	TRBV20-1	TRBJ2-1	CSATGTNSYNEQFF	TGCAGTGCCACCGGGACCAACTCCTACAATGAGCAGTTCTTC
few	.	TRBV20-1	TRBJ2-3	CSCSGLRLDTQYF	TGCAGTTGTTCGGGACTCCGGTTAGATACGCAGTATTTT
few	.	TRBV19	TRBJ2-1	CASSIRRWQDNVYNEQFF	TGTGCCAGTAGTATAAGGCGGTGGCAGGATAACGTATACAATGAGCAGTTCTTC
few	.	TRBV6-5	TRBJ2-1	CASNTPGEQFF	TGTGCCAGCAACACGCCGGGGGAACAGTTCTTC
few	TRBD2	TRBV6-2/TRBV6-3	TRBJ2-7	CASSYSPKAGGLDEQYF	TGTGCCAGCAGTTACTCCCCGAAAGCGGGGGGGCTTGACGAGCAGTACTTC
.	TRBD1	TRBV15	TRBJ1-1	CATSARTGHHYPTEAFF	TGTGCCACCAGCGCTCGGACAGGTCACCATTATCCCACTGAAGCTTTCTTT
.	.	TRBV7-9	TRBJ1-2	CASSRWVGVHGYTF	TGTGCCAGCAGTCGATGGGTAGGGGTCCATGGCTACACCTTC
.	.	TRBV4-2	TRBJ1-4	CASSQLGRGRDEKLFF	TGTGCCAGCAGCCAATTAGGCAGGGGTCGGGATGAAAAACTGTTTTTT
medium-sized	.	TRBV2	TRBJ2-5	CASSESPGETQYF	TGTGCCAGCAGTGAGAGTCCGGGGGAGACCCAGTACTTC
many	.	TRBV9	TRBJ1-4	CASSVDTGTNEKLFF	TGTGCCAGCAGCGTAGACACAGGGACTAATGAAAAACTGTTTTTT
.	.	TRBV20-1	TRBJ2-1	CSARAQGFGGPYNEQFF	TGCAGTGCTAGGGCCCAAGGATTCGGGGGGCCTTACAATGAGCAGTTCTTC
many	.	TRBV12-3/TRBV12-4	TRBJ2-3	CASSLQGVGTDTQYF	TGTGCCAGCAGTTTACAGGGCGTCGGCACAGATACGCAGTATTTT
.	.	TRBV7-3	TRBJ2-5	CASSLGYQETQYF	TGTGCCAGCAGCTTGGGTTACCAAGAGACCCAGTACTTC
.	.	TRBV27	TRBJ2-1	CASSLGQRYNEQFF	TGTGCCAGCAGTTTAGGGCAGAGATACAATGAGCAGTTCTTC
few	TRBD1	TRBV24-1	TRBJ2-5	CATSARQGAGETQYF	TGTGCCACCAGTGCCCGACAGGGGGCTGGGGAGACCCAGTACTTC
.	TRBD1	TRBV20-1	TRBJ1-2	CSAEGQGLPQGIYGYTF	TGCAGTGCTGAGGGACAGGGGCTCCCTCAGGGGATCTATGGCTACACCTTC
few	.	TRBV7-9	TRBJ2-3	CASSPVARTTDTQYF	TGTGCCAGCAGCCCCGTCGCGCGAACAACAGATACGCAGTATTTT
few	.	TRBV6-6	TRBJ1-5	CASRSDIHNQPQHF	TGTGCCAGCAGGTCAGACATCCACAATCAGCCCCAGCATTTT
few	TRBD1	TRBV7-9	TRBJ2-4	CASSLGQGVDIQYF	TGTGCCAGCAGCTTAGGACAGGGGGTAGACATTCAGTACTTC
few	.	TRBV4-3	TRBJ2-3	CASSQERGDTQYF	TGCGCCAGCAGCCAAGAACGGGGAGATACGCAGTATTTT
few	.	TRBV7-2	TRBJ2-1	CASSSRWGSYNEQFF	TGTGCCAGCAGCAGTAGGTGGGGCTCCTACAATGAGCAGTTCTTC
few	TRBD2	TRBV6-2/TRBV6-3	TRBJ2-1	CASTPIRTSGRYNEQFF	TGTGCCAGCACCCCAATCCGGACTAGCGGAAGATACAATGAGCAGTTCTTC
few	.	TRBV4-3	TRBJ1-5	CASSQDSAGGGNQPQHF	TGCGCCAGCAGCCAAGATTCGGCAGGTGGTGGCAATCAGCCCCAGCATTTT
few	.	TRBV7-9	TRBJ1-6	CASSTTEDNSPLHF	TGTGCCAGCAGCACGACAGAAGATAATTCACCCCTCCACTTT
few	.	TRBV19	TRBJ2-5	CASSWGAEQTQYF	TGTGCCAGTAGTTGGGGGGCCGAGCAGACCCAGTACTTC
.	.	TRBV6-2/TRBV6-3	TRBJ1-2	CASTGKDNQNYGYTF	TGTGCCAGCACAGGCAAGGATAACCAGAACTATGGCTACACCTTC
.	TRBD1	TRBV7-6	TRBJ1-1	CASSPRQGAANTEAFF	TGTGCCAGCAGCCCGAGACAGGGGGCGGCGAACACTGAAGCTTTCTTT